One and the same sample provided the 6 T cell receptor beta chains below, sequenced in a study of T cells in women clearing cervical HPV infection. TCRdb keeps only in-frame clones here, not all; method: immunoSEQ multiplex PCR. The specimen's table records over 10,000 clones. The material sequenced was blood buffy coat. The receptors derive from a woman aged 18 to 75 with a cervical HPV16 infection that either progressed to CIN3+ or cleared (not recorded which).

A word on this clone: Sequencing ends 3 residues short of the CDR3 end; the germline J gene provides the rest. The chain recombines TRBV2 with TRBJ1-1; 9 bases line up with TRBD1. The germline CDR1 and CDR2 sequences are SNHLY and FYNNEI. CDR3 length equals 14 residues. V lost 7 bases to trimming and J lost 3 bases; unmatched junction nucleotides: 6. This CDR3 is CASTSGTGYTEAFF. The DNA read from the CDR3 is TGTGCCAGCACGTCCGGGACAGGGTACACTGAA. The complete variable domain, with remaining parts taken from reference TRBV2 and TRBJ1-1, reads EPEVTQTPSHQVTQMGQEVILRCVPISNHLYFYWYRQILGQKVEFLVSFYNNEISEKSEIFDDQFSVERPDGSNFTLKIRSTKLEDSAMYFCASTSGTGYTEAFFGQGTRLTVV.

Comment on this clone: The sequenced fragment ends 3 residues before the CDR3 boundary, so the rest is inferred from the germline J gene. This chain joins TRBV11-3 and TRBJ2-7, with 10 bases that match TRBD1. CDR1 is SGHNT, CDR2 YENEEA, per germline. V was pared by 3 bases and J by 2 bases, with 4 bases of the junction left unmatched. This CDR3 is 15 amino acids long. Partial CDR3 DNA: TGTGCCAGCAGCTTGGGACAGGGGCTGGCCTACGAG. Amino acids: CASSLGQGLAYE. The whole CDR3 protein is CASSLGQGLAYEQYF. The variable domain in full, with the rest retrieved from reference TRBV11-3 and TRBJ2-7, is EAGVVQSPRYKIIEKKQPVAFWCNPISGHNTLYWYLQNLGQGPELLIRYENEEAVDDSQLPKDRFSAERLKGVDSTLKIQPAELGDSAVYLCASSLGQGLAYEQYFGPGTRLTVT.

As concerns this clone: Coverage ceases 3 residues before the CDR3 finishes, and the germline J gene fills in the end. The chain links TRBV7-2 to TRBJ1-5; D uncertain. CDR1 SGHTA and CDR2 FQGNSA come from the germline V gene. CDR3 length equals 13 residues. Trimming stripped 1 base from V and 5 bases from J, with 6 bases between. CDR3 sequence reads: CASSLDQDQPQHF. Incomplete CDR3 DNA: TGTGCCAGCAGCTTAGATCAGGATCAGCCC.

In the case of this clone: The read is 3 residues too short to cover the CDR3 end, so that end is filled in from the germline J gene. V is TRBV13 and J is TRBJ2-5; D is unclear. V dropped 3 bases and J dropped 5 bases, with 7 bases sitting between them. This CDR3 has 12 residues. Germline loops: CDR1 PRHDT, CDR2 FYEKMQ (reference sequence). The CDR3 here is CASSLIGETQYF. The CDR3 DNA, read in part, is TGTGCCAGCAGCTTGATAGGGGAGACC.

About this clone: The CDR3 end is not reached by the read, which stops 3 residues before it; the germline J gene fills it in. The genes are TRBV2 and TRBJ1-1; TRBD1 is a possible D gene (5 bases). Deletions cut 7 bases from V and 5 bases from J, with 14 bases between. Germline values: CDR1 SNHLY, CDR2 FYNNEI. The CDR3 covers 13 residues. The CDR3 reads CASNPSGGTEAFF. The covered CDR3 bases are TGTGCCAGCAACCCATCCGGGGGGACTGAA.

For this clone: The observed sequence ends 3 residues before the CDR3 terminus, with the missing tail filled in from the germline J gene. The chain links TRBV5-1 to TRBJ2-7; no clear D gene. Trimming removed 1 base at V and 5 bases at J, with 4 bases between. Per the germline V gene, CDR1 is SGHRS and CDR2 is YFSETQ. There are 11 residues in the CDR3. CDR3 DNA (partial): TGCGCCAGCAGCTTGAAGGACGAG. It specifies CASSLKDE. The whole CDR3 region reads CASSLKDEQYF.